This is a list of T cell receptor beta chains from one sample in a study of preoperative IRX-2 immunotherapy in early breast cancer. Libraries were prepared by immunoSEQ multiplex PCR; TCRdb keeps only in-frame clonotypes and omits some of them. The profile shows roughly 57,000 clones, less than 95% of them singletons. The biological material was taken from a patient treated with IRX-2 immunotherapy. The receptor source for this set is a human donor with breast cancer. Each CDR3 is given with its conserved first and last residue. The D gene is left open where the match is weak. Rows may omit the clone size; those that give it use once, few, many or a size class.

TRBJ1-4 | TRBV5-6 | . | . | CASSAQLRGTEKLFF | TGTGCCAGCAGCGCACAACTTCGGGGAACGGAAAAACTGTTTTTT
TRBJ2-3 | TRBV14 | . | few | CASSRRDRELSSERHRMSNTQYF | TGTGCCAGCAGCCGTCGCGACAGGGAATTGTCTAGCGAGCGACACAGGATGTCAAATACGCAGTATTTT
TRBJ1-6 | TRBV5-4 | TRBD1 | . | CASNEGQPHSPLHF | TGTGCCAGCAATGAGGGACAGCCTCATTCACCCCTCCACTTT
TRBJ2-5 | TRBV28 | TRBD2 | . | CASKSAPGESGSWETQYF | TGTGCCAGCAAAAGCGCCCCCGGGGAGAGCGGGAGTTGGGAGACCCAGTACTTC
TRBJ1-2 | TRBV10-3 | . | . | CAISASGEYGYTF | TGTGCCATCAGTGCCTCAGGGGAGTATGGCTACACCTTC
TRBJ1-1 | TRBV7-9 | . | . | CASSLAGPPSEAFF | TGTGCCAGCAGCTTGGCAGGGCCTCCCTCTGAAGCTTTCTTT
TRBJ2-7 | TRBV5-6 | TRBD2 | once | CASSQRALAGAYEQYF | TGTGCCAGCAGCCAGCGAGCTCTAGCGGGAGCCTACGAGCAGTACTTC
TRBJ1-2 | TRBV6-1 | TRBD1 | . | CASTQGGVQVSGYTF | TGTGCCAGCACTCAGGGGGGGGTACAAGTCAGTGGCTACACCTTC
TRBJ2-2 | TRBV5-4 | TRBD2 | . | CASSFERGVAGELFF | TGTGCCAGCAGCTTTGAGCGGGGGGTTGCCGGGGAGCTGTTTTTT
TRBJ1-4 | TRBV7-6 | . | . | CASSFRRVSFPGGTNEKLFF | TGTGCCAGCAGCTTCCGCCGGGTGAGTTTCCCGGGTGGAACTAATGAAAAACTGTTTTTT
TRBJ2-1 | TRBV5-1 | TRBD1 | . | CASRRDRGMNEQFF | TGCGCCAGCAGAAGGGACAGGGGAATGAATGAGCAGTTCTTC
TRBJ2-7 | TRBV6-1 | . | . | CASSGGVAGGSRYF | .
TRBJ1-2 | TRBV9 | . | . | CASSVDPKQGRWSRGYTF | TGTGCCAGCAGCGTAGACCCGAAACAGGGACGTTGGTCGCGTGGCTACACCTTC
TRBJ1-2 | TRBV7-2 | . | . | CASSPTGDYGYTF | TGTGCCAGCAGCCCCACGGGGGACTATGGCTACACCTTC
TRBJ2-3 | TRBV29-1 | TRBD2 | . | CSVDGTSGGMVDTQYF | TGCAGCGTTGACGGGACTAGCGGGGGGATGGTGGATACGCAGTATTTT